The T cell receptor beta chain under discussion was sequenced for a study of T cell repertoires in cytomegalovirus infection. Background on the study: Newly reported HLA-C-restricted and thoroughly characterized HLA-B-restricted CMV epitopes were employed. Signatures in public TCR beta sequences pointed to both CMV infection and matching HLA type.

The junction had 15 bases not matched to a gene; V was cut back by 2 bases and J by 0 bases. The CDR3 covers 19 residues. In germline, CDR1 is MNHEY, CDR2 SVGEGT. TCRdb independently ran MiXCR on the reads; one entry per CDR3 protein. Of roughly 180,000 distinct CDR3 sequences listed, about 20% are singletons. Study findings and constraints: Identification of carriers of CMV plus the relevant HLA was performed using cumulative public TCR beta family frequency. The ex vivo response was dominated by HLA-C-restricted CMV-specific TCR beta clonotypes.

Note on this clonotype: Its specificity is not known.

This sequence was found in a human donor in good health (CMV status not recorded). Some clones in this sample may be carry-over from other donors' samples. The chain uses TRBV6-2 or TRBV6-3 and TRBJ1-1; 7 bases agree with TRBD1. The specimen was CD8+ T cells from cultured PBMCs, collected from culture after CMV antigen stimulation. The CDR3 nucleotides are TGTGCCAGCAGTTACCCCCTCTCCGGGACAGCAAAGATGAACACTGAAGCTTTCTTT. This codes for CASSYPLSGTAKMNTEAFF.